This TCR beta chain is from a study of blood T cell repertoires in COVID-19. On the study more broadly: The United States, Italy and Spain supplied acute and convalescent COVID-19 samples. The cDNA or gDNA used as material had been derived from T cells, B-cell-depleted T cells, or PBMCs.

As handled by the study authors: Nucleated cell number was recorded as an estimate derived from reference gene primer amplification. The assay was immunoSEQ multiplex PCR, and TCRdb's table has in-frame clones only and misses some. That table furnishes V, J and clone size, whereas the DNA furnished D and trimming. The data show a few hundred thousand clones, with roughly 90% seen just once and roughly 2.4% held by the top ten. V was cut by 4 bases and J by 4 bases, with 8 bases left in between. CDR3 size: 11 residues. In germline, CDR1 is SQVTM, CDR2 ANQGSEA. Sequenced input: peripheral blood. The source of this sequence is a woman between 45 and 60 years old with acute or convalescent COVID-19. The chain joins TRBV29-1 to TRBJ2-7, with D uncertain. In DNA, the CDR3 is TGCAGCGTTGTCGTCACATACGAGCAGTACTTC. It encodes CSVVVTYEQYF.